Listed here are 21 T cell receptor beta chains from one sample, sequenced in a study of blood T cell repertoires in COVID-19. Assay: immunoSEQ multiplex PCR; the TCRdb copy retains only in-frame clones and omits some. Here the sample spans under 300,000 clones, under 90% being singletons. The sample consisted of PBMCs or T cells enriched from blood (not recorded which). These receptors were taken from a young man who had recovered from COVID-19.

V gene TRBV27 combines with J gene TRBJ1-6, with D perhaps TRBD1 (6 bases). Between the trimmed V and J ends, which lost 6 bases and 0 bases, there was a span of 6 bases. CDR3 length: 14 amino acids. Germline lookup yields CDR1 MNHEY and CDR2 SMNVEV (reference sequence). CDR3 residues: CASRDSSYNSPLHF. Here the CDR3 DNA reads TGTGCCAGCAGGGACAGCTCCTATAATTCACCCCTCCACTTT.

The chain is built from TRBV5-4 and TRBJ2-3; the D is unclear. V lost 4 bases to trimming and J lost 0 bases, with 15 bases between them. The CDR3 runs 16 residues. Germline-derived CDR1 and CDR2 are SGHNT and YYREEE (reference sequence). CDR3 amino acids: CASSVDLGSSTDTQYF. CDR3 in DNA: TGTGCCAGCAGCGTGGATCTCGGTTCTAGCACAGATACGCAGTATTTT.

The gene calls are TRBV11-2 and TRBJ2-7, with D tentatively TRBD1 (5 bases). The CDR3 extends over 14 amino acids. V shed 1 base and J shed 3 bases, with 10 bases lying between them. CDR1 is SGHAT, CDR2 FQNNGV, per germline. CDR3 sequence (DNA): TGTGCCAGCAGCTTAGGGGGCACCTACTACGAGCAGTACTTC. It translates to CASSLGGTYYEQYF.

V gene TRBV3-1 (or the pseudogene TRBV3-2) combines with J gene TRBJ1-1; D perhaps matches TRBD1 (5 bases). CDR1 is LGHDT, CDR2 YNNKEL, per germline (reference sequence). The CDR3 is 14 amino acids. Trimming pared 1 base from V and 1 base from J, leaving 7 bases between. Here the CDR3 reads CASSQGQTNTEAFF. As DNA, the CDR3 is TGTGCCAGCAGCCAAGGACAGACGAACACTGAAGCTTTCTTT.

In its sample, this clone was seen a few times. CDR3 DNA: TGTGCCAGCAGCCCACCTTCCGGGACAGGGAGTACCGGGGAGCTGTTTTTT. This translates into CASSPPSGTGSTGELFF. The chain is built from TRBV7-9 and TRBJ2-2, with 9 bases fitting TRBD1. The V and J ends lost 5 bases and 5 bases, in that order; junction bases with no gene match: 12. Germline V gives CDR1 SEHNR, CDR2 FQNEAQ (reference sequence). The CDR3 sequence is 17 residues long.

The CDR3 coding sequence is TGTGCCAGCAGTTTATATAGCGGGGCGTCCTACGAGCAGTACTTC. Translating it yields CASSLYSGASYEQYF. This chain joins TRBV27 and TRBJ2-7; 8 nucleotides line up with TRBD2. This CDR3 contains 15 residues. CDR1 and CDR2 (germline): MNHEY, SMNVEV (reference sequence). J was trimmed by 1 base and V by 1 base; bases with no gene match: 3.

V and J are TRBV10-1 and TRBJ2-1; TRBD2 matches at 14 bases. The J segment lost 9 bases and the V segment lost 1 base, leaving 5 bases of the junction unmatched. The CDR3 sequence is 16 residues long. Germline V gene data show CDR1 as WNHNN and CDR2 as SYGVQD (reference sequence). The CDR3 loop is CASSELRLAGGGEQFF. The CDR3 DNA reads as TGCGCCAGCAGTGAGTTGCGACTAGCGGGGGGGGGTGAGCAGTTCTTC.

This clone was counted only a few times. The rearrangement uses TRBV28 and TRBJ1-6, with D uncertain. The V and J ends lost 5 bases and 4 bases respectively, with 6 bases between them. The CDR3 contains 13 residues. CDR1 is MDHEN, CDR2 SYDVKM, per germline. CDR3 region: CASSGRYNSPLHF. CDR3 bases: TGTGCCAGCAGTGGCAGGTATAATTCACCCCTCCACTTT.

This chain joins TRBV5-1 and TRBJ2-5, with 8 bases that match TRBD2. The trim removed 2 bases at V and 5 bases at J, leaving 5 bases unmatched. The CDR3 is 14 amino acids. Germline CDR1 and CDR2: SGHRS and YFSETQ. CDR3 sequence (DNA): TGCGCCAGCAGCTTAGCGGGAGTCAGTGAGACCCAGTACTTC. This codes for CASSLAGVSETQYF.

The rearrangement uses TRBV30 and TRBJ1-3; possible D gene TRBD1, 5 bases. CDR1 and CDR2 from the germline V gene are GTSNPN and SVGIG (reference sequence). V was cut by 4 bases and J by 4 bases, with 11 bases left in between. CDR3 length: 13 residues. This chain's CDR3 is CAWTYGAGNTIYF. Here the CDR3 DNA reads TGTGCCTGGACATATGGGGCAGGAAACACCATATATTTT.

This chain uses TRBV5-1 with TRBJ2-3; TRBD2 agrees at 13 bases. CDR3 length equals 16 residues. The V and J ends lost 4 bases and 6 bases, in that order; junction bases with no gene match: 8. The germline V gene encodes CDR1 SGHRS and CDR2 YFSETQ. CDR3 residues: CASSVGLAGSVDTQYF. CDR3 sequence (DNA): TGCGCCAGCAGCGTGGGACTAGCGGGAAGCGTGGATACGCAGTATTTT. The whole variable domain, remainder taken from reference TRBV5-1 and TRBJ2-3, is KAGVTQTPRYLIKTRGQQVTLSCSPISGHRSVSWYQQTPGQGLQFLFEYFSETQRNKGNFPGRFSGRQFSNSRSEMNVSTLELGDSALYLCASSVGLAGSVDTQYFGPGTRLTVL.

This chain joins TRBV10-2 and TRBJ2-1; D uncertain. The CDR3 is made up of 16 amino acids. CDR1 WSHSY and CDR2 SAAADI come from the germline V gene. V gave up 2 bases and J gave up 0 bases, with 11 bases separating them. The CDR3 coding sequence is TGCGCCAGCAGTGAGATGGTTTCGGGCTCCTACAATGAGCAGTTCTTC. Protein sequence: CASSEMVSGSYNEQFF.

The gene calls are TRBV30 and TRBJ1-6, with TRBD1 matching over 9 bases. Germline V gene lookup returns CDR1 GTSNPN and CDR2 SVGIG (reference sequence). This CDR3 comprises 17 residues. V trimming: 4 bases; J trimming: 9 bases; junction bases outside the gene matches: 16. The CDR3 DNA is TGTGCCTGGACGGGGGGAGGATGGGACAGGGTTGGTTCACCCCTCCACTTT. It yields the protein CAWTGGGWDRVGSPLHF.

The CDR3 sequence is CATSRGFEGNIQYF. The CDR3 nucleotides are TGTGCCACCAGCAGAGGTTTTGAGGGAAACATTCAGTACTTC. The genes are TRBV15 and TRBJ2-4, with D possibly being TRBD2 (5 bases). V lost 1 base to trimming and J lost 6 bases, with 10 bases between them. The CDR3 sequence is 14 residues long. The germline CDR1 and CDR2 sequences are LNHNV and YYDKDF (reference sequence).

This chain joins TRBV19 and TRBJ1-2; 7 nucleotides line up with TRBD1. This CDR3 has 14 residues. Germline V gene lookup returns CDR1 LNHDA and CDR2 SQIVND (reference sequence). V lost 1 base to trimming and J lost 4 bases; unmatched junction nucleotides: 3. CDR3 in amino acids: CASSIGDSVYGYTF. DNA for the CDR3: TGTGCCAGTAGTATAGGGGACAGTGTCTATGGCTACACCTTC.

The chain joins TRBV7-8 to TRBJ1-5, with D perhaps TRBD1 (6 bases). Trimming took off 4 bases at V and 6 bases at J, with 13 bases between the two ends. The CDR3 is 14 residues long. Germline CDR1 and CDR2: SGHVS and FQNEAQ. CDR3 nucleotide sequence: TGTGCCAGCAGCTCTGCGGGGGCTAGTCAGCCCCAGCATTTT. Its translation: CASSSAGASQPQHF.

The CDR3, as DNA: TGTGCCAGCTCACCACCGGCGGGCTCGACCGGGGAGCTGTTTTTT. Its translation is CASSPPAGSTGELFF. The V and J genes are TRBV18 and TRBJ2-2, with D tentatively TRBD2 (5 bases). In germline, CDR1 is KGHSH, CDR2 LQKENI. The CDR3 consists of 15 residues. V was shortened by 0 bases and J by 5 bases, with 10 bases between the two germline ends.

V and J are TRBV7-2 and TRBJ2-7; TRBD1 matches 7 bases. The CDR3 runs to 15 residues. Germline trimming cut 0 bases from V and 3 bases from J; bases unmatched to any gene: 5. From germline, CDR1 is SGHTA and CDR2 FQGNSA. CDR3 coding DNA: TGTGCCAGCAGCTTAGCGCTCTGGGACAGCTACGAGCAGTACTTC. Its protein is CASSLALWDSYEQYF.

The chain combines TRBV27 with TRBJ2-1; 9 bases are shared with TRBD1. The germline V gene encodes CDR1 MNHEY and CDR2 SMNVEV (reference sequence). The CDR3 runs 15 residues. Trimming cost V 6 bases and J 5 bases; bases outside gene matches: 8. The CDR3 loop reads CASSQTGGPNNEQFF. In DNA, the CDR3 is TGTGCCAGCAGCCAGACAGGGGGACCCAACAATGAGCAGTTCTTC.

This chain joins TRBV7-3 and TRBJ2-3; 12 bases are a match to TRBD1. J gave up 6 bases and V 5 bases, and 6 bases lay outside the gene matches. Germline V gives CDR1 SGHTA, CDR2 FQGTGA. CDR3 length equals 15 residues. The CDR3 sequence is CASSRGQGAGDTQYF. The DNA for the CDR3 is TGTGCCAGCAGCCGGGGACAGGGGGCAGGGGATACGCAGTATTTT.

The genes are TRBV7-2 and TRBJ1-5; 7 bases are shared with TRBD1. V lost 3 bases, J lost 7 bases, and 12 bases stayed unmatched. CDR1 SGHTA and CDR2 FQGNSA come from the germline V gene. This CDR3 is 16 amino acids long. In DNA form, the CDR3 reads TGTGCCAGCAGCTTGGCGGGCAGGGGGAATGGACAGCCCCAGCATTTT. Residues: CASSLAGRGNGQPQHF. Combining the CDR3 with reference TRBV7-2 and TRBJ1-5 gives the whole variable domain GAGVSQSPSNKVTEKGKDVELRCDPISGHTALYWYRQSLGQGLEFLIYFQGNSAPDKSGLPSDRFSAERTGGSVSTLTIQRTQQEDSAVYLCASSLAGRGNGQPQHFGDGTRLSIL.